One sample yielded the 4 T cell receptor beta chains listed below, sequenced in a study of neurological immune-mediated disorders (dated by TCRdb to the late 2010s). Libraries were built with 5' RACE. Sequencing instrument: Illumina HiSeq 2500. In-frame beta chains were kept once TCRdb had trimmed the public reads at Q25 with fastp and called clones with MiXCR. Rows are combined by CDR3 protein, so each entry shows the most common genes and DNA. Recorded for this sample are some 21,000 distinct CDR3 sequences; roughly 15% of them occurred a single time. The ten top clones hold more than 14% of the sample. Sequencing was done on a sample of PBMCs. The receptors here all came from a female donor with HTLV-1-associated myelopathy (HAM/TSP).

By share, this clonotype ranks as medium-sized. The V gene is TRBV29-1, the J gene TRBJ2-2; 8 nucleotides align to TRBD1. Germline V gene lookup returns CDR1 SQVTM and CDR2 ANQGSEA. The CDR3 extends over 13 amino acids. V gave up 8 bases and J gave up 1 base; unmatched junction bases: 3. Here the CDR3 reads CSMGQENTGELFF. CDR3 nucleotides: TGCAGCATGGGACAGGAGAACACCGGGGAGCTGTTTTTT.

This clonotype was detected ten times or more. The CDR3 DNA sequence: TGTGCCAGCAGCTTACCTCTAGATACGCAGTATTTT. It encodes CASSLPLDTQYF. The chain has TRBV7-6 and TRBJ2-3; D is undetermined. This CDR3 comprises 12 residues. V lost 2 bases and J 5 bases, leaving 5 bases between the germline ends. Germline CDR1 is SGHVS and CDR2 is FNYEAQ.

Ten or more counts support this clonotype. The J gene is TRBJ2-1, the V gene TRBV6-4; 13 nucleotides agree with TRBD2. The CDR3 totals 15 residues. V was pared by 3 bases and J by 8 bases, with 4 bases of the junction left unmatched. Germline loops: CDR1 MRHNA, CDR2 SNTAGT. In nucleotides, the CDR3 is TGTGCCAGCAGTGAGACTAGCGGGGGGTTGGATGAGCAGTTCTTC. Translated: CASSETSGGLDEQFF.

This clonotype was seen ten or more times. The chain is built from TRBV12-3 or TRBV12-4 and TRBJ1-6; D perhaps matches TRBD1 (5 bases). Between the trimmed V and J ends, which lost 5 bases and 6 bases, there was a span of 17 bases. There are 16 residues in the CDR3. CDR3 sequence: CASSPRDPRGNSPLHF. The CDR3 DNA reads as TGTGCCAGCAGTCCAAGGGACCCAAGGGGTAATTCACCCCTCCACTTT.